This entry features one T cell receptor (beta chain) sequence. Its antigen remains unidentified. The V end was cut by 7 bases, the J end by 10 bases, with 16 bases between. The CDR3 runs to 12 residues. Germline loops: CDR1 MDHEN, CDR2 SYDVKM. The authors ran a second PCR of roughly 6 to 12 cycles using a sample-barcoded 5' primer and a J-beta primer mix. From the 5' RACE reads, TCRdb called clonotypes with MiXCR, one entry per CDR3 protein. In the table there are about 1.8 million distinct CDR3 sequences, about 50% of which are singletons. This entry comes from a study of blood T cells in healthy people across ages. General study findings and limits: Per-million-T-cell TCR beta diversity fell roughly linearly with age.

This sequence originates from a woman in her 40s in good health. V is TRBV28 and J is TRBJ1-1; D perhaps matches TRBD1 (6 bases). Input material: blood. The CDR3 DNA reads as TGTGCCAGCACCTCAAAGGGACACGGAGCTTTCTTT. This encodes CASTSKGHGAFF.